A single sample is the source of the 13 T cell receptor beta chains below, sequenced in a study of cytomegalovirus exposure and HLA in healthy donors. With 60 Vbeta and 13 Jbeta primers, the PCR was carried out. The method was immunoSEQ multiplex PCR; TCRdb's version includes in-frame clones alone and lacks a portion of them. The sample has 110,000 or so clones; about four fifths are singletons. Sequenced material: PBMCs. Source of these receptors: a man aged 25-45 years in good health and CMV-seronegative.

This clone was detected once. The chain joins TRBV6-6 to TRBJ1-1, with a possible D match to TRBD1 (6 bases). CDR3 length: 15 residues. The germline V and J ends were trimmed by 2 bases and 0 bases, with 10 bases remaining between them. From germline, CDR1 is MNHNY and CDR2 SVGAGI (reference sequence). The CDR3 coding sequence is TGTGCCAGCAGTTACGAGGGGGGGCTGAACACTGAAGCTTTCTTT. It yields the protein CASSYEGGLNTEAFF.

The chain combines TRBV7-9 with TRBJ1-1; D gene unclear. CDR3 length: 14 residues. Per germline, CDR1 SEHNR and CDR2 FQNEAQ (reference sequence). Trimming took 5 bases from V and 6 from J, leaving 16 bases between them. CDR3: CASSPPTPGAEAFF. The CDR3 nucleotides read TGTGCCAGCAGCCCTCCGACTCCCGGGGCTGAAGCTTTCTTT.

J is TRBJ1-2 and V is TRBV19; TRBD1 might be the D (6 bases). Trimming removed 3 bases from V and 8 bases from J, with 16 bases in between. The CDR3 extends over 14 amino acids. Germline V gene data show CDR1 as LNHDA and CDR2 as SQIVND (reference sequence). The CDR3 loop is CASSIVAGEKGYTF. Here the CDR3 DNA reads TGTGCCAGTAGTATCGTGGCAGGGGAAAAAGGCTACACCTTC.

The chain combines TRBV5-1 with TRBJ1-6; D uncertain. V lost 2 bases, J lost 3 bases, and 9 bases lay in between. The CDR3 has 15 amino acids. Germline-derived CDR1 and CDR2 are SGHRS and YFSETQ. The CDR3: CASSFGEGYNSPLHF. The CDR3 nucleotides are TGCGCCAGCAGCTTCGGGGAGGGCTATAATTCACCCCTCCACTTT.

DNA for the CDR3: TGCGCCAGCAGCCAAACCGGAAGAGGACAGGGTTATGAGCAGTTCTTC. Its protein is CASSQTGRGQGYEQFF. The rearrangement links TRBV4-1 to TRBJ2-1; TRBD1 matches at 8 bases. Trimming removed 2 bases from V and 8 bases from J; junction bases left unmatched: 11. CDR1 and CDR2 from the germline V gene are MGHRA and YSYEKL. The CDR3 runs 16 residues.

This sequence joins TRBV28 and TRBJ2-7, with D uncertain. This CDR3 is built from 12 residues. Trimming removed 6 bases from V and 7 bases from J, with 13 bases in between. From germline, CDR1 is MDHEN and CDR2 SYDVKM. The CDR3 DNA is TGTGCCAGCAGAACCGGGTCACCGGAGCAGTACTTC. Translation gives CASRTGSPEQYF.

The gene calls are TRBV6-5 and TRBJ2-3, with 13 positions matching TRBD2. CDR1 and CDR2 (germline): MNHEY, SVGAGI. This CDR3 is 15 amino acids long. The V segment lost 7 bases and the J segment 6 bases; nucleotides outside the gene matches: 7. CDR3 coding DNA: TGTGCCAGCAAAGGACTAGCGGGAGTCGTCGATACGCAGTATTTT. Translating it yields CASKGLAGVVDTQYF.

V is TRBV5-4 and J is TRBJ1-2; 9 nucleotides line up with TRBD1. The CDR3 is 15 amino acids. Losses at the gene ends were 4 bases for V and 4 bases for J; bases not matched to a gene: 8. Germline CDR1 reads SGHNT; CDR2 reads YYREEE (reference sequence). The CDR3 nucleotides are TGTGCCAGCAGCAATCGGACAGGGGAGGGCTATGGCTACACCTTC. It encodes CASSNRTGEGYGYTF.

The chain is built from TRBV21-1 and TRBJ1-2; the table's D call, TRBD1, has no DNA check behind it. TRBV21-1 is a recognized pseudogene. CDR3 size: 14 residues. CDR3 coding DNA: TGTGCCAGCAGCAAAGAAGGCGTCAGGGTTGGCTACACCTTC. Translation: CASSKEGVRVGYTF.

The V and J genes are TRBV14 and TRBJ1-4; TRBD1 matches at 8 bases. The V gene's germline CDR1 is SGHDN and CDR2 FVKESK. This CDR3 contains 15 residues. The trim removed 6 bases at V and 4 bases at J, leaving 7 bases unmatched. The CDR3 bases are TGTGCCAGCAGTTACCAGGGGGCTGGTAATGAAAAACTGTTTTTT. Translation: CASSYQGAGNEKLFF. The whole variable domain, filled in from reference TRBV14 and TRBJ1-4, reads EAGVTQFPSHSVIEKGQTVTLRCDPISGHDNLYWYRRVMGKEIKFLLHFVKESKQDESGMPNNRFLAERTGGTYSTLKVQPAELEDSGVYFCASSYQGAGNEKLFFGSGTQLSVL.

V gene TRBV2 combines with J gene TRBJ2-7; TRBD2 might be the D (6 bases). The V gene lost 0 bases and the J gene lost 2 bases, with 11 bases spanning the gap. The CDR3 extends over 15 amino acids. Per germline, CDR1 SNHLY and CDR2 FYNNEI. The CDR3 reads CASSEALEGPYEQYF. For the CDR3, the DNA is TGTGCCAGCAGTGAAGCGCTGGAGGGACCCTACGAGCAGTACTTC.

The rearrangement links TRBV10-3 to TRBJ2-1; 11 bases are a match to TRBD2. The CDR3 covers 15 residues. Germline values: CDR1 ENHRY, CDR2 SYGVKD. J lost 4 bases, V lost 3 bases, and 2 bases had no gene match. The CDR3 DNA reads TGTGCCATCAGTGATAGGACTAGCGGGTACAATGAGCAGTTCTTC. Amino acid sequence: CAISDRTSGYNEQFF.

The table lists this clone with a few counts. The chain couples TRBV6-6 to TRBJ1-5, with TRBD1 identical over 7 bases. Germline V gene lookup returns CDR1 MNHNY and CDR2 SVGAGI (reference sequence). V shed 6 bases, J shed 1 base, and the junction held 9 bases outside the gene matches. The CDR3 has 16 residues. The CDR3 region is CASRPSPGQSNQPQHF. CDR3 in DNA: TGTGCCAGCAGACCGTCCCCGGGACAGAGCAATCAGCCCCAGCATTTT.